This T cell receptor (beta chain) was identified during a study of siplizumab effects on memory and regulatory T cells (dated by TCRdb to between 2019 and 2020). Turning to the overall study: The study examined how the anti-CD2 antibody siplizumab affects alloreactive T-cell subsets in allogeneic mixed lymphocyte reactions built from human PBMCs.

About this clone: The antigen it binds to is not known. Per-base quality was not reported, and no clone a single base away is much larger than it.

Here is what the overall study found, with its caveats: Sequences below about 10^-5 frequency were poorly captured, so only a minor fraction of alloreactive clones could be mapped to unstimulated subsets. Whether proliferating Tregs from siplizumab cultures actually had suppressive function was not functionally confirmed. Among mappable alloreactive CD4+ clones, an average Treg-derived fraction of 68.8% was observed with siplizumab, compared with around 28% in control reactions. The cumulative frequency of alloreactive sequences that could be traced back to unstimulated CD4+ memory T cells was significantly reduced by siplizumab. About 80-96% of proliferating CD4+ or CD8+ clones could not be given a naive or memory phenotype. Compared with memory T cells, unstimulated naive T cells appeared more diverse, and naive cells seemed to make a substantial contribution to the alloresponse.

Receptor amplification or capture employed the immunoSEQ multiplex PCR assay. The deep sequencing platform assayed around 94,000 TCR templates per sample. Genomic DNA extracted from sorted T cells was used for TCRbeta CDR3 sequencing. As for the authors' bioinformatics: The R programming language was used for the clonal analysis of the TCRbeta CDR3 data. Alloreactive CD4+ and CD8+ clones were defined by comparing unstimulated samples with post-reaction CFSE-low samples. Alloreactive CD4+ clones were assigned to regulatory or non-regulatory origin by matching sequences to sorted unstimulated Treg and non-Treg repertoires. Imported from immuneACCESS, the table was reduced by TCRdb to in-frame sequences with V and J called. These copies leave out some clones; in studies compared against another copy, an unresolved V gene accounts for under half, and the cause of the remainder is not known. V and J calls and clone size come straight from that table; D and trimming were deduced from the DNA. This sample comprises roughly 100,000 clones, roughly 92% of them detected only once. Together, the top ten hold more than 0.95% of the sample.

Sorted unstimulated T cells, along with proliferating T cells recovered from mixed lymphocyte reactions, underwent TCRbeta CDR3 sequencing. Fresh whole blood from fewer than twelve HLA-typed healthy donors was used to isolate PBMCs. The receptor was derived from a human donor in good health. Sequencing used CD4+ T cells sorted from blood.

Here the CDR3 is given as CASSPPGRRGTGNTIYF. The DNA sequence is given as TGTGCCAGCTCACCACCGGGTCGTCGGGGAACTGGAAACACCATATATTTT. The chain is encoded by TRBV18 joined to TRBJ1-3; the D gene is not confidently resolved. V and J lose 0 bases and 2 bases, and a span of 14 bases separates them. The CDR3 sequence holds 17 residues, the cysteine and phenylalanine included. Only the CDR3 DNA is retained, 51 bases long and in frame from the first base. From a lookup of the germline V gene, CDR1 and CDR2 are KGHSH and LQKENI. The CDR3, completed at both ends by the reference TRBV18 and TRBJ1-3 genes, gives the full variable domain NAGVMQNPRHLVRRRGQEARLRCSPMKGHSHVYWYRQLPEEGLKFMVYLQKENIIDESGMPKERFSAEFPKEGPSILRIQQVVRGDSAAYFCASSPPGRRGTGNTIYFGEGSWLTVV.